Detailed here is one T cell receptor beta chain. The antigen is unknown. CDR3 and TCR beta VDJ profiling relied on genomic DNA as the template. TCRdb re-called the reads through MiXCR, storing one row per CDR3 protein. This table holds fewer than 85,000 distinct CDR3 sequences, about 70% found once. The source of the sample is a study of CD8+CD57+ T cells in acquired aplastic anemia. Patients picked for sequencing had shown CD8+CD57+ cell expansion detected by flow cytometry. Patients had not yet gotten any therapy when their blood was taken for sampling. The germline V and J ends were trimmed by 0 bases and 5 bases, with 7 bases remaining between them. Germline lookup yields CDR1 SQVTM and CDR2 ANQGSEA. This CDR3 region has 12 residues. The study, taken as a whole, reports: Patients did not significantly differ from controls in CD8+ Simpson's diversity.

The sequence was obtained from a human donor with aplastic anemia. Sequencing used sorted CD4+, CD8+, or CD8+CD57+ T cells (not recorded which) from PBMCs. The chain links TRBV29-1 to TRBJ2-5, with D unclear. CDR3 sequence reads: CSVEDRVETQYF. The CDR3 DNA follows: TGCAGCGTTGAAGATCGGGTCGAGACCCAGTACTTC.